The entry that follows covers one T cell receptor beta chain sequence. Its specificity is unknown. The entry originates in a study of shared clonotypes between healthy human individuals. The table came from immunoSEQ multiplex PCR; TCRdb's copy has only in-frame clones and leaves some out. The data show 2,500,000 or so clones, about 90% seen once. The study's findings and limits: Naive subsets usually exceeded memory subsets in estimated richness.

V lost 0 bases to trimming and J lost 6 bases; unmatched junction nucleotides: 5. Germline-derived CDR1 and CDR2 are SEHNR and FQNEAQ (reference sequence). The CDR3 has 17 residues. The chain is built from TRBV7-9 and TRBJ2-1; 13 positions match TRBD2. Sequenced: naive CD4+ T cells from PBMCs. Subset of the sample: CD45RA+ positively selected. The receptor comes from a man aged 18 to 29 in good health. Some clones in this sample may be carry-over from other donors' samples. The CDR3 is CASSLAWTSGGSNEQFF. CDR3 in DNA: TGTGCCAGCAGCTTAGCATGGACTAGCGGGGGAAGCAATGAGCAGTTCTTC.